A selection of T cell receptor beta chains follows, all from one sample in a study of early T cells in non-severe SARS-CoV-2 infection. TCRdb reanalysed the 5' RACE reads using MiXCR and keeps one entry per CDR3 protein. This sample yields 65,000 to 95,000 distinct CDR3 sequences, of which more than 7.5% are seen a single time; about 4.6% belongs to the top ten. Sequenced sample: whole blood. The receptors stem from an adult who was a healthcare worker with PCR-confirmed SARS-CoV-2 infection or an uninfected control (not recorded which). Both conserved end residues are part of each CDR3. The D gene is left open where the match is weak. Clone size is stated in some rows and not others, as once, few, many or a class when expanded.

d_call cdr3_length clone_size j_call v_call cdr3_aa cdr3_nt
- 15 - TRBJ1-1 TRBV13 CASSPRRNLNTEAFF TGTGCCAGCAGCCCTAGGCGGAACTTGAACACTGAAGCTTTCTTT
- 14 - TRBJ2-7 TRBV28 CASSGQSTSYEQYF TGTGCCAGCAGCGGACAGTCCACCTCCTACGAGCAGTACTTC
TRBD2 15 many TRBJ2-2 TRBV4-1 CASSQDPSGTGELFF TGCGCCAGCAGCCAAGATCCTAGCGGCACCGGGGAGCTGTTTTTT
- 16 few TRBJ2-2 TRBV7-6 CASSPLNRANTGELFF TGTGCCAGCAGCCCCCTAAACCGCGCGAACACCGGGGAGCTGTTTTTT
- 14 many TRBJ2-7 TRBV27 CASSGTPARGEQYF TGTGCCAGCAGCGGGACACCGGCTCGGGGCGAGCAGTACTTC
- 16 many TRBJ2-1 TRBV28 CASSLVTGSSYNEQFF TGTGCCAGCAGTTTGGTTACGGGAAGCTCCTACAATGAGCAGTTCTTC
- 14 - TRBJ2-7 TRBV28 CASSLSSGFYEQYF TGTGCCAGCAGTTTATCGTCAGGTTTCTACGAGCAGTACTTC
- 11 - TRBJ2-7 TRBV28 CASKGPYEQYF TGTGCCAGCAAAGGGCCCTACGAGCAGTACTTC
- 14 - TRBJ1-3 TRBV5-1 CASSLDAGGNTIYF TGCGCCAGCAGCTTGGACGCAGGGGGAAACACCATATATTTT
TRBD1 15 many TRBJ2-2 TRBV24-1 CATRKGQGDTGELFF TGTGCCACCAGGAAGGGACAGGGGGACACCGGGGAGCTGTTTTTT
- 14 once TRBJ1-1 TRBV27 CASSLGYPGTEAFF TGTGCCAGCAGTTTAGGTTACCCGGGGACTGAAGCTTTCTTT
- 13 - TRBJ1-6 TRBV7-6 CASSLDINSPLHF TGTGCCAGCAGCTTAGATATAAATTCACCCCTCCACTTT
- 16 - TRBJ1-1 TRBV28 CASSSPRWGMNTEAFF TGTGCCAGCAGCTCTCCTCGCTGGGGGATGAACACTGAAGCTTTCTTT
- 13 many TRBJ1-6 TRBV7-8 CASSSGGGRTLHF TGTGCCAGCAGCTCGGGCGGCGGGAGGACCCTCCACTTT
- 13 many TRBJ1-1 TRBV7-3 CASSDSYDTEAFF TGTGCCAGCAGCGACAGTTATGACACTGAAGCTTTCTTT
- 20 few TRBJ1-5 TRBV24-1 CATSDPNRGGPAFSNQPQHF TGTGCCACCAGTGACCCAAACCGGGGGGGCCCGGCCTTTAGCAATCAGCCCCAGCATTTT
TRBD1 15 - TRBJ2-1 TRBV28 CASTPSSAGRGNWFF TGTGCCAGCACCCCATCCTCCGCGGGCAGGGGGAATTGGTTCTTC
TRBD1 12 many TRBJ2-7 TRBV10-3 CAIRGDSYEQYF TGTGCCATCAGGGGGGACAGCTACGAGCAGTACTTC
- 12 many TRBJ2-1 TRBV24-1 CATSEGPLEQFF TGTGCCACCAGTGAGGGCCCCTTGGAGCAGTTCTTC
- 14 many TRBJ2-2 TRBV15 CATSRGGRTGELFF TGTGCCACCAGCAGAGGTGGGCGAACCGGGGAGCTGTTTTTT
- 11 many TRBJ2-3 TRBV20-1 CSASKVDTQYF TGCAGTGCTAGCAAGGTAGATACGCAGTATTTT
TRBD1 15 few TRBJ2-5 TRBV27 CASSRARDRGETQYF TGTGCCAGCAGCCGGGCCCGGGACAGGGGCGAGACCCAGTACTTC
TRBD2 14 many TRBJ2-7 TRBV20-1 CSATLAGPFGEQYF TGCAGTGCTACTTTAGCGGGACCCTTTGGGGAGCAGTACTTC
- 12 - TRBJ1-2 TRBV20-1 CSANRATEGYTF TGCAGTGCTAACAGGGCCACTGAAGGCTACACCTTC
- 13 many TRBJ1-1 TRBV3-1 CASTRQGSTEAFF TGTGCCAGCACCCGCCAGGGTAGCACTGAAGCTTTCTTT
- 15 many TRBJ2-6 TRBV9 CASSVLGSGANVLTF TGTGCCAGCAGCGTTTTAGGCTCTGGGGCCAACGTCCTGACTTTC
- 15 few TRBJ2-2 TRBV6-2/TRBV6-3 CASLNPPGRTGELFF TGTGCCAGCCTCAATCCCCCCGGGCGGACCGGGGAGCTGTTTTTT
- 16 - TRBJ2-1 TRBV4-1 CASSQDLRDGYNEQFF TGCGCCAGCAGCCAAGATTTGCGGGACGGATACAATGAGCAGTTCTTC
- 14 many TRBJ1-6 TRBV11-2 CASSQQGYNSPLHF TGTGCCAGCAGCCAGCAGGGTTATAATTCACCCCTCCACTTT
- 16 many TRBJ2-1 TRBV28 CASSFFPRGGGNEQFF TGTGCCAGCAGTTTCTTTCCCCGAGGGGGGGGCAATGAGCAGTTCTTC
- 14 - TRBJ2-6 TRBV6-2/TRBV6-3 CANSSPYRVNVLTF TGTGCCAACAGTTCCCCTTACAGGGTTAACGTCCTGACTTTC
- 15 many TRBJ1-5 TRBV16 CASSQLGSENQPQHF TGTGCCAGCAGCCAATTGGGGTCGGAGAACCAGCCCCAGCATTTT
TRBD1 14 - TRBJ2-7 TRBV4-2 CASSQDRQGAEQYF TGTGCCAGCAGCCAAGATAGGCAGGGGGCCGAGCAGTACTTC
- 13 - TRBJ1-1 TRBV12-3/TRBV12-4 CASTPRAATEAFF TGTGCCAGCACCCCTCGGGCAGCCACTGAAGCTTTCTTT
TRBD1 15 many TRBJ1-4 TRBV4-1 CASSQGQGMNEKLFF TGCGCCAGCAGCCAGGGACAGGGGATGAATGAAAAACTGTTTTTT
TRBD1 15 few TRBJ2-2 TRBV11-1 CASSPQGAQAGELFF TGTGCCAGCAGCCCTCAGGGGGCGCAGGCCGGGGAGCTGTTTTTT
- 14 - TRBJ1-5 TRBV18 CASSVEDSNQPQHF TGTGCCAGCTCAGTCGAGGATAGCAATCAGCCCCAGCATTTT
- 13 few TRBJ2-2 TRBV7-9 CASSLSLTGELFF TGTGCCAGCAGCTTATCGTTAACGGGGGAGCTGTTTTTT
TRBD2 13 - TRBJ2-7 TRBV7-9 CASTLAGFDEQYF TGTGCCAGCACCCTAGCGGGGTTCGACGAGCAGTACTTC
TRBD1 13 - TRBJ2-7 TRBV6-2/TRBV6-3 CATLGTAPYEQYF TGTGCCACCTTAGGGACAGCCCCATACGAGCAGTACTTC
- 15 few TRBJ2-6 TRBV7-6 CASSSERPGANVLTF TGTGCCAGCAGCTCCGAGCGACCCGGGGCCAACGTCCTGACTTTC
- 15 few TRBJ2-1 TRBV4-1 CASSQVERSYNEQFF TGCGCCAGCAGCCAAGTAGAGCGATCCTACAATGAGCAGTTCTTC
- 12 many TRBJ1-1 TRBV7-9 CASSLAGAEAFF TGTGCCAGCAGCTTAGCAGGGGCTGAAGCTTTCTTT
- 16 - TRBJ2-3 TRBV4-2 CASSQESRPRTDTQYF TGTGCCAGCAGCCAAGAGTCGCGGCCTCGGACAGATACGCAGTATTTT
TRBD2 17 many TRBJ2-3 TRBV7-2 CASSSLAGGRSTDTQYF TGTGCCAGCAGCTCCTTAGCGGGAGGGCGGAGCACAGATACGCAGTATTTT
TRBD1 14 many TRBJ2-1 TRBV6-1 CASQGAGDNNEQFF TGTGCCAGCCAGGGGGCAGGAGACAACAATGAGCAGTTCTTC
TRBD1 14 many TRBJ1-5 TRBV28 CASSFTGGNQPQHF TGTGCCAGCAGTTTCACAGGGGGCAATCAGCCCCAGCATTTT
- 13 - TRBJ2-3 TRBV30 CAWSPPPTDTQYF TGTGCCTGGAGCCCTCCCCCCACAGATACGCAGTATTTT